Detailed here is one T cell receptor beta chain. The ends lost 4 bases at V and 4 bases at J; junction bases unmatched: 16. The CDR3 is 18 residues long. Germline V lookup: CDR1 MGHRA, CDR2 YSYEKL. These data belong to a study of shared T cell receptors in the human thymus. The protocol was immunoSEQ multiplex PCR, while the TCRdb copy is restricted to in-frame clones and leaves out a portion. The sample consists of approximately 660,000 clones, approximately 88% of them appearing once. The sample was also linked to a second study, of human thymus T cells. In that study: Serving as donors were healthy Finnish infants, each of whom was having open corrective surgery for congenital heart defects. Resections were taken during corrective heart surgery, and the thymus tissue came from these.

The sequencing sample was made of thymocytes. The TCR originated in a boy younger than two with a congenital heart defect. The V gene is TRBV4-1, the J gene TRBJ2-3; 8 bases fit TRBD1. Written as DNA, the CDR3 is TGCGCCAGCAGCCGCCGGGACAGGACCACCCTAATTCCAGATACGCAGTATTTT. Protein product: CASSRRDRTTLIPDTQYF.